This T cell receptor (beta chain) was recovered during a study of cytomegalovirus exposure and HLA in healthy donors. About the research overall: There were about 86 million unique TCRs (from HLA-typed donors) in an early data release.

60 Vbeta and 13 Jbeta primers were used in PCR. Clones were read by immunoSEQ multiplex PCR, and TCRdb kept only the in-frame ones, dropping some. Among roughly 100,000 clones listed, around three quarters were seen once. In regard to this clone: Antigen: not known.

Study outcomes and limitations: It was in a later analysis that TCR association rates were seen to vary by HLA locus, highest for DRB1 and lowest for HLA-C. Looking again later, the authors saw that most CMV-associated TCR beta chains seemed HLA-restricted. Highly shared variants forming one cluster were likely a sequencing artifact.

The V end was cut by 1 base, the J end by 4 bases, with 5 bases between. CDR3 size: 12 residues. The V gene's germline CDR1 is SGDLS and CDR2 YYNGEE. The sequence came from a boy younger than 18 in good health and CMV-seronegative. Material for sequencing was PBMCs. The rearrangement uses TRBV9 and TRBJ1-2; no clear D gene. The CDR3 sequence: CASSVSGYGYTF. The CDR3 DNA reads TGTGCCAGCAGCGTATCAGGCTATGGCTACACCTTC.